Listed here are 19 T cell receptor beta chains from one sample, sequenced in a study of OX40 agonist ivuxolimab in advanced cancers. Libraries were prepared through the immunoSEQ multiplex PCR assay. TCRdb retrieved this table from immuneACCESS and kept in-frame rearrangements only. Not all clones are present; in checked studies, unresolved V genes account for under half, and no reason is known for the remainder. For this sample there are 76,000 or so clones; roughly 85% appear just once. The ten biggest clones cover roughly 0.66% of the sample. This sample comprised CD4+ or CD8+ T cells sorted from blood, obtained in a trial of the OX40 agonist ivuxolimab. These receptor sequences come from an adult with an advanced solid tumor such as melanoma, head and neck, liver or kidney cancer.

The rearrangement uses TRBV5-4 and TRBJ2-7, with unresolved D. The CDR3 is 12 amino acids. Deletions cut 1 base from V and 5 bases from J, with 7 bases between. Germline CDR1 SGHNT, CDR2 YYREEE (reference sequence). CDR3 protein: CASSLLEDEQYF. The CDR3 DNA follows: TGTGCCAGCAGCTTGTTAGAGGACGAGCAGTACTTC. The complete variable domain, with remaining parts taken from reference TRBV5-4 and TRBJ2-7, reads ETGVTQSPTHLIKTRGQQVTLRCSSQSGHNTVSWYQQALGQGPQFIFQYYREEENGRGNFPPRFSGLQFPNYSSELNVNALELDDSALYLCASSLLEDEQYFGPGTRLTVT.

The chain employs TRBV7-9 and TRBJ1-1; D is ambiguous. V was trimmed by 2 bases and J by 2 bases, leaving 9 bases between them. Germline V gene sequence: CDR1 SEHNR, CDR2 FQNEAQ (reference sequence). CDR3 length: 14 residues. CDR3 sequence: CASSLKRINTEAFF. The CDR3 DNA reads TGTGCCAGCAGCTTAAAGCGAATTAACACTGAAGCTTTCTTT.

CDR3 sequence: CASSLMTGMYNEQFF. CDR3 nucleotide sequence: TGTGCCAGCAGCCTGATGACAGGGATGTACAATGAGCAGTTCTTC. This chain uses TRBV7-2 with TRBJ2-1, with 7 bases fitting TRBD1. The CDR3 extends over 15 amino acids. Per germline, CDR1 SGHTA and CDR2 FQGNSA. J lost 4 bases, V lost 5 bases, and 8 bases had no gene match.

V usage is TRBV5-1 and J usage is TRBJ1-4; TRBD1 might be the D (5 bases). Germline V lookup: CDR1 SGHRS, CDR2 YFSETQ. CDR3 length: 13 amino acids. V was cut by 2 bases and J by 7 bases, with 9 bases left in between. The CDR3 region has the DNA TGCGCCAGCAGCTTCTACGGGGGTGAAAAACTGTTTTTT. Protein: CASSFYGGEKLFF.

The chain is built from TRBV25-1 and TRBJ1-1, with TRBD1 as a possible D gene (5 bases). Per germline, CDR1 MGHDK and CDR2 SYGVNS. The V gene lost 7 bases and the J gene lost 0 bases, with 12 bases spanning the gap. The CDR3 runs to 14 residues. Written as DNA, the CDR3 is TGTGCCAGCACGAGGGCAGGGATGAACACTGAAGCTTTCTTT. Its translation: CASTRAGMNTEAFF.

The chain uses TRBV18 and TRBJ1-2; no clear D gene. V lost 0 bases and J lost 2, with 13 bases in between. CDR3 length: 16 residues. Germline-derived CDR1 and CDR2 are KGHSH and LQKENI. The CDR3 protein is CASSPPNGDRNYGYTF. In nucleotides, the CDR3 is TGTGCCAGCTCACCACCTAACGGCGACCGAAACTATGGCTACACCTTC.

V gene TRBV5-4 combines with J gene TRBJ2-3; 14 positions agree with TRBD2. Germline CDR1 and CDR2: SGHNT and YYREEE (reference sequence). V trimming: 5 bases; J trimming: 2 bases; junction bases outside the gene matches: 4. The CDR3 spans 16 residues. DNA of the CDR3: TGTGCCAGCAGGACTAGCGGGGGGGACCCCACAGATACGCAGTATTTT. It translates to CASRTSGGDPTDTQYF.

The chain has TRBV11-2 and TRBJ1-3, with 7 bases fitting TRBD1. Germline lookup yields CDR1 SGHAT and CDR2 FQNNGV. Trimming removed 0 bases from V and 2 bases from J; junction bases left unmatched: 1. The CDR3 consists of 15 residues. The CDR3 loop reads CASSLDGTAGNTIYF. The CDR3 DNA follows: TGTGCCAGCAGCTTAGATGGGACAGCTGGAAACACCATATATTTT.

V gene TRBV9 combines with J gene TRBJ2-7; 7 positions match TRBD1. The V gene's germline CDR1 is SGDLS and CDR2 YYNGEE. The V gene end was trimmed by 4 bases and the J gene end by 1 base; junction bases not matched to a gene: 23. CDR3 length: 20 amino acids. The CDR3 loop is CASSFKLQGSKQGLSYEQYF. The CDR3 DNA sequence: TGTGCCAGCAGCTTCAAGCTACAAGGCTCTAAACAGGGGTTATCCTACGAGCAGTACTTC. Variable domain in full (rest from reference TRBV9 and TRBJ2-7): DSGVTQTPKHLITATGQRVTLRCSPRSGDLSVYWYQQSLDQGLQFLIQYYNGEERAKGNILERFSAQQFPDLHSELNLSSLELGDSALYFCASSFKLQGSKQGLSYEQYFGPGTRLTVT.

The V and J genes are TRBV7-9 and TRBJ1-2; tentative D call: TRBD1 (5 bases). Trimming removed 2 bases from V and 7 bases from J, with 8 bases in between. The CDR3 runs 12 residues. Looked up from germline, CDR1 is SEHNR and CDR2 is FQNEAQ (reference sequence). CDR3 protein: CASSLIDSGYTF. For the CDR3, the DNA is TGTGCCAGCAGCTTAATCGACAGTGGCTACACCTTC.

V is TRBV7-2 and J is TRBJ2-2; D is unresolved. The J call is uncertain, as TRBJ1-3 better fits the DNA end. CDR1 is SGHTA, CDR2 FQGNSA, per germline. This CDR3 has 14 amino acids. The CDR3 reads CASSLREPGNTIYF. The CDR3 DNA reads TGTGCCAGCAGCTTAAGGGAACCTGGAAACACCATATATTTT.

The CDR3 region has the DNA TGTGCCAGCAGCTTCGGGGCGACGGAGACCCAGTACTTC. This encodes CASSFGATETQYF. V and J are TRBV7-9 and TRBJ2-5; D is tentatively TRBD1 or TRBD2 (5 bases each). The germline CDR1 and CDR2 sequences are SEHNR and FQNEAQ (reference sequence). This CDR3 comprises 13 residues. The V gene lost 3 bases and the J gene lost 5 bases, with 10 bases spanning the gap.

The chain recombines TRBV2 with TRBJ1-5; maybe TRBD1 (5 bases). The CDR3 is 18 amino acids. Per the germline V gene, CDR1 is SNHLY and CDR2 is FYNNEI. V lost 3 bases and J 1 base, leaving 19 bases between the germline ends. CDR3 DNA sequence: TGTGCCAGCAGTGAGGCTATGGCAGGGTTGTACAGCAATCAGCCCCAGCATTTT. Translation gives CASSEAMAGLYSNQPQHF.

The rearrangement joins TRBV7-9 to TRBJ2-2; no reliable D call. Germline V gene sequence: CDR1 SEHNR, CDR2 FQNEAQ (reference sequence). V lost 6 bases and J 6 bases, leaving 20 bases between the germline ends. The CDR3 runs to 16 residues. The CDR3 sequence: CASSPKIRVGSGELFF. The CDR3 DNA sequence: TGTGCCAGCAGTCCCAAAATCCGGGTTGGCTCCGGGGAGCTGTTTTTT.

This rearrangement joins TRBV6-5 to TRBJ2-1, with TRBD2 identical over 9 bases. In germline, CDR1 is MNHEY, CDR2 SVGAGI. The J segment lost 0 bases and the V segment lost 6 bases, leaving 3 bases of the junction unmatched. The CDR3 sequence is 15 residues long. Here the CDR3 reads CASSVAGASYNEQFF. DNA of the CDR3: TGTGCCAGCAGCGTAGCGGGGGCCTCCTACAATGAGCAGTTCTTC.

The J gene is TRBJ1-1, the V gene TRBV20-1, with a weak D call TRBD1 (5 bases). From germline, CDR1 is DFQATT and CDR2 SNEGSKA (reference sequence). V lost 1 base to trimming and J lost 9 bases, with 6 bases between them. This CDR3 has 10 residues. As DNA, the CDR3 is TGCAGTGCTAGAGGACAGAAAGCTTTCTTT. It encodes CSARGQKAFF.

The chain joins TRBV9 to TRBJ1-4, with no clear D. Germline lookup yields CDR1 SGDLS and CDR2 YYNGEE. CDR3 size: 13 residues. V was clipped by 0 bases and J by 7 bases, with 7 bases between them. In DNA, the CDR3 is TGTGCCAGCAGCGTAGGAGTTGGTGAAAAACTGTTTTTT. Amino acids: CASSVGVGEKLFF.

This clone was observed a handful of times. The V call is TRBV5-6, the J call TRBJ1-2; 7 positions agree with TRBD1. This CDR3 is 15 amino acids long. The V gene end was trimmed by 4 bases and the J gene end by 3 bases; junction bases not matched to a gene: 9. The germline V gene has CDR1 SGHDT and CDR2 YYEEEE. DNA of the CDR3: TGTGCCAGCAGCCAGAAGGGACAGCTCCACTATGGCTACACCTTC. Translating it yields CASSQKGQLHYGYTF.

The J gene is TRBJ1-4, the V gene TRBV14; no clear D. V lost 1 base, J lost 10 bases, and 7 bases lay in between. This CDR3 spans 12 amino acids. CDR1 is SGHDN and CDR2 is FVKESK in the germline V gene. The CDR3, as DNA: TGTGCCAGCAGCCAAGCGGCCGCAAAACTGTTTTTT. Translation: CASSQAAAKLFF. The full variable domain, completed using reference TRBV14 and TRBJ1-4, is EAGVTQFPSHSVIEKGQTVTLRCDPISGHDNLYWYRRVMGKEIKFLLHFVKESKQDESGMPNNRFLAERTGGTYSTLKVQPAELEDSGVYFCASSQAAAKLFFGSGTQLSVL.